The subject of this entry is one T cell receptor beta chain. What it recognizes is unknown. Trimming at V came to 2 bases and at J to 8 bases, leaving 5 bases not matched to a gene. This CDR3 comprises 13 residues. Germline V lookup: CDR1 LGHNA, CDR2 YNFKEQ. The data stem from a study of T-cell reconstitution after alpha-beta-depleted transplantation in children. Study-level results: Newly made T cells mostly supplied T-cell counts and diversity one year after transplant. The study reportedly traced alpha-beta T cells about two months after transplant to several hundred expanded graft clones. Certain patients had high TCRbeta diversity at day 60, and it came from recipient T cells and thymic progenitors that survived.

Unique molecular identifiers were used to barcode this TCRbeta library. Via MiXCR, TCRdb re-called the PCR reads, giving one row per CDR3 protein. The sample carries approximately 230,000 distinct CDR3 sequences, more than 20% recorded once. This sample comprised PBMCs, mostly from graft donor cells, obtained 360 days after TCRalphabeta/CD19-depleted stem cell transplant. The rearrangement uses TRBV4-2 and TRBJ1-1, with 7 bases identical to TRBD1. The receptor's source is a female patient aged 2-9 years who had a stem cell transplant for congenital amegakaryocytic thrombocytopenia, so the T cells may come from the graft donor. CDR3 protein: CASSQFRTGEAFF. The CDR3 nucleotides read TGTGCCAGCAGCCAATTTAGGACAGGAGAAGCTTTCTTT.